This TCR beta chain comes out of a study of CD8 T cells in ankylosing spondylitis. Library preparation for TCR beta used quantitative 5'-RACE with molecular barcodes. Via MiXCR, TCRdb re-called the 5' RACE reads, giving one row per CDR3 protein. The data show more than 300,000 distinct CDR3 sequences, 8% seen once. There are many counts of this clonotype. Its antigen is still unknown. Deletions cut 4 bases from V and 6 bases from J, with 17 bases between. The CDR3 runs to 14 residues. The V gene's germline CDR1 is SGHRS and CDR2 YFSETQ. General study results and limits: Roughly eight highly homologous variants made up a TCR beta motif that seemed to typify ankylosing spondylitis blood.

This TCR was recovered from a male donor with ankylosing spondylitis. The sample comprised blood, either unsorted or a sorted T cell fraction (not recorded which). The genes are TRBV5-1 and TRBJ2-7; D is uncertain. The CDR3 protein is CASSVFGSFAEQYF. As DNA, the CDR3 is TGCGCCAGCAGCGTTTTCGGCAGCTTCGCCGAGCAGTACTTC. Combining the CDR3 with reference TRBV5-1 and TRBJ2-7 gives the whole variable domain KAGVTQTPRYLIKTRGQQVTLSCSPISGHRSVSWYQQTPGQGLQFLFEYFSETQRNKGNFPGRFSGRQFSNSRSEMNVSTLELGDSALYLCASSVFGSFAEQYFGPGTRLTVT.